This T cell receptor (beta chain) was recovered during a study of circulating and synovial CD4+ cells in juvenile arthritis. Findings and caveats of the study: These repertoires were less diverse than bulk blood CD4 repertoires. CPL versus bulk CD4 samples: T cell genome counts differed by at least an order of magnitude.

Samples derive from patients with active juvenile idiopathic arthritis. The germline gives CDR1 SGHRS, CDR2 YFSETQ. This CDR3 is built from 18 residues. The V gene end was trimmed by 5 bases and the J gene end by 0 bases; junction bases not matched to a gene: 13. Generated by immunoSEQ multiplex PCR, the TCRdb table keeps only in-frame clones and is missing some. The repertoire holds tens of thousands of clones, with about 94% as singletons. A remark on this clone: Antigen unknown.

The sequencing sample was made of CD4+ T cells from blood. This clonotype originated in a human donor with juvenile idiopathic arthritis. The chain joins TRBV5-1 to TRBJ2-2, with TRBD2 matching over 7 bases. Written as DNA, the CDR3 is TGCGCCAGCAGGAACCTTATGGCTAGCGGCGCGAACACCGGGGAGCTGTTTTTT. Its translation is CASRNLMASGANTGELFF. Drawing the rest from reference TRBV5-1 and TRBJ2-2, the complete variable domain is KAGVTQTPRYLIKTRGQQVTLSCSPISGHRSVSWYQQTPGQGLQFLFEYFSETQRNKGNFPGRFSGRQFSNSRSEMNVSTLELGDSALYLCASRNLMASGANTGELFFGEGSRLTVL.